This T cell receptor beta chain was captured in a study of T cell repertoires in cytomegalovirus infection. Study in general: HLA-B-restricted CMV epitopes that are well studied were used alongside recently identified HLA-C-restricted ones. Public TCR beta signatures marked donors with CMV infection and the matching HLA.

The CDR3 extends over 13 amino acids. The V segment lost 3 bases and the J segment 5 bases; nucleotides outside the gene matches: 3. Germline V lookup: CDR1 LNHNV, CDR2 YYDKDF (reference sequence). Using its own MiXCR run on the reads, TCRdb lists one record per CDR3 protein. The repertoire has about 920,000 distinct CDR3 sequences, around 31% of them found once; the top ten carry more than 12%. As for this clonotype: Its matching antigen is unknown.

This chain links TRBV15 with TRBJ1-1, with 7 positions matching TRBD1. Sequencing used cultured CD8+ T cells from PBMCs, obtained from culture after CMV antigen stimulation. The TCR was taken from a human donor in good health (CMV status not recorded). Some clones in this sample may be carry-over from other donors' samples. CDR3 nucleotides: TGTGCCACCAGCAGCAGGGGGTGGACTGAAGCTTTCTTT. This codes for CATSSRGWTEAFF.